One sample yielded the 18 T cell receptor beta chains listed below, sequenced in a study of blood T cell repertoires in COVID-19 (dated by TCRdb to 2018 to 2021). The library was generated by the immunoSEQ multiplex PCR assay. In TCRdb, the immuneACCESS table is reduced to in-frame sequences with V and J assigned. These tables do not hold every clone; where another copy was compared, an unresolved V gene accounts for under half, and the others remain unexplained. For this sample the table gives 200,000 to 250,000 clones, of which 84% were detected only once. Of the sample, roughly 10% is held by the ten largest clones. Material: peripheral blood. These receptors came from a man aged 50-60 years with active or convalescent COVID-19.

The CDR3 here is CASSQVFGVGGYGYTF. DNA of the CDR3: TGCGCCAGCAGCCAAGTATTCGGGGTGGGCGGCTATGGCTACACCTTC. J is TRBJ1-2 and V is TRBV4-1; D remains ambiguous. Per the germline V gene, CDR1 is MGHRA and CDR2 is YSYEKL. This CDR3 has 16 amino acids. Trimming pared 1 base from V and 4 bases from J, leaving 16 bases between.

This clone was recorded at least ten times. This sequence joins TRBV4-3 and TRBJ2-6; D is undetermined. The length of the CDR3 is 16 residues. V shed 0 bases and J shed 1 base, with 7 bases lying between them. Germline values: CDR1 LGHNA, CDR2 YSLEER. CDR3 in DNA: TGCGCCAGCAGCCAAGACTACGGGTCTGGGGCCAACGTCCTGACTTTC. It yields the protein CASSQDYGSGANVLTF.

The chain couples TRBV4-3 to TRBJ1-6, with a possible D match to TRBD1 (6 bases). The germline gives CDR1 LGHNA, CDR2 YSLEER. This CDR3 comprises 13 residues. The ends were cut back, 3 bases at V and 10 bases at J, with 10 bases in the middle. The chain's CDR3 is CASSQERGSPLHF. The CDR3 bases are TGCGCCAGCAGCCAGGAAAGGGGGTCACCCCTCCACTTT.

Here the CDR3 reads CASSPTGVRSGKVPDTQYF. The CDR3 nucleotides are TGTGCCAGCAGCCCCACCGGGGTAAGGAGCGGGAAAGTGCCGGATACGCAGTATTTT. The V and J genes are TRBV7-6 and TRBJ2-3; 7 nucleotides align to TRBD2. The CDR3 runs 19 residues. V lost 5 bases and J lost 6; bases outside the gene matches: 23. Germline CDR1 SGHVS, CDR2 FNYEAQ.

The chain recombines TRBV18 with TRBJ1-2; 7 bases are a match to TRBD1. Germline-derived CDR1 and CDR2 are KGHSH and LQKENI. With V trimmed by 6 bases and J by 0 bases, 4 bases remained unmatched. The CDR3 has 14 residues. This chain's CDR3 is CASSSDRSNYGYTF. The CDR3, as DNA: TGTGCCAGCTCCTCGGACAGGTCTAACTATGGCTACACCTTC.

This chain links TRBV18 with TRBJ1-5, with 9 bases fitting TRBD1. The germline V gene has CDR1 KGHSH and CDR2 LQKENI. J lost 6 bases, V lost 0 bases, and 3 bases had no gene match. The CDR3 covers 15 residues. CDR3 protein: CASSPPDRGTQPQHF. For the CDR3, the DNA is TGTGCCAGCTCACCACCCGACAGGGGGACTCAGCCCCAGCATTTT. The variable domain in full, with the rest retrieved from reference TRBV18 and TRBJ1-5, is NAGVMQNPRHLVRRRGQEARLRCSPMKGHSHVYWYRQLPEEGLKFMVYLQKENIIDESGMPKERFSAEFPKEGPSILRIQQVVRGDSAAYFCASSPPDRGTQPQHFGDGTRLSIL.

This sequence joins TRBV5-5 and TRBJ1-5, with 8 nucleotides matching TRBD1. Germline-derived CDR1 and CDR2 are SGHKS and YYEKEE (reference sequence). The J segment lost 2 bases and the V segment lost 4 bases, leaving 11 bases of the junction unmatched. This CDR3 has 17 residues. This CDR3 is CASSPHPGQGGNQPQHF. In DNA form, the CDR3 reads TGTGCCAGCAGCCCGCACCCTGGACAGGGTGGCAATCAGCCCCAGCATTTT.

This clone was picked up one time. V is TRBV2 and J is TRBJ1-5; TRBD1 matches at 9 bases. Germline CDR1 and CDR2: SNHLY and FYNNEI. V dropped 5 bases and J dropped 9; count of bases not matched to a gene: 8. There are 14 residues in the CDR3. Written as DNA, the CDR3 is TGTGCCAGCAGTCCCACAGGGGGCATCAGGCCCCAGCATTTT. Protein: CASSPTGGIRPQHF. Supplemented by reference TRBV2 and TRBJ1-5, the full variable domain reads EPEVTQTPSHQVTQMGQEVILRCVPISNHLYFYWYRQILGQKVEFLVSFYNNEISEKSEIFDDQFSVERPDGSNFTLKIRSTKLEDSAMYFCASSPTGGIRPQHFGDGTRLSIL.

The V and J genes are TRBV11-2 and TRBJ2-3, with a possible D match to TRBD1 (6 bases). CDR3 length: 14 amino acids. Trimming took 1 base from V and 2 from J, leaving 7 bases between them. CDR1 is SGHAT and CDR2 is FQNNGV in the germline V gene. DNA of the CDR3: TGTGCCAGCAGCTTAGTGGGGGCCACAGATACGCAGTATTTT. Translated: CASSLVGATDTQYF.

V usage is TRBV6-2 or TRBV6-3 and J usage is TRBJ1-1; D call uncertain. V lost 4 bases and J 0 bases, leaving 9 bases between the germline ends. The CDR3 has 14 amino acids. Per the germline V gene, CDR1 is MNHEY and CDR2 is SVGEGT. CDR3 DNA sequence: TGTGCCAGCAGTTCCGGGAGACTGAACACTGAAGCTTTCTTT. As protein: CASSSGRLNTEAFF.

The gene calls are TRBV4-1 and TRBJ2-1; 8 bases line up with TRBD2. From germline, CDR1 is MGHRA and CDR2 YSYEKL. V gave up 1 base and J gave up 9 bases; unmatched junction bases: 11. This CDR3 region has 16 residues. The CDR3 sequence is CASSQGAGRAYVEQFF. The CDR3 DNA reads as TGCGCCAGCAGCCAAGGGGCCGGGAGGGCCTACGTTGAGCAGTTCTTC.

This CDR3 is CASEQGSDYNEQFF. CDR3 bases: TGTGCCAGCGAACAGGGGTCTGATTACAATGAGCAGTTCTTC. This rearrangement joins TRBV19 to TRBJ2-1; 7 bases map to TRBD1. Losses at the gene ends were 9 bases for V and 4 bases for J; bases not matched to a gene: 9. This CDR3 is 14 amino acids long. Per germline, CDR1 LNHDA and CDR2 SQIVND (reference sequence).

The rearrangement links TRBV19 to TRBJ2-2; 10 bases are a match to TRBD2. Trimming at V came to 11 bases and at J to 2 bases, leaving 5 bases not matched to a gene. Germline lookup yields CDR1 LNHDA and CDR2 SQIVND (reference sequence). CDR3 size: 14 residues. CDR3 in amino acids: CASRTSGNTGELFF. The CDR3 region has the DNA TGTGCCTCGAGGACTAGCGGTAACACCGGGGAGCTGTTTTTT.

V usage is TRBV27 and J usage is TRBJ1-2, with TRBD1 matching over 7 bases. With V trimmed by 2 bases and J by 6 bases, 6 bases remained unmatched. This CDR3 is built from 14 residues. Per germline, CDR1 MNHEY and CDR2 SMNVEV (reference sequence). As DNA, the CDR3 is TGTGCCAGCAGTTTAAATGACAGGGTCCATGGCTACACCTTC. The encoded protein is CASSLNDRVHGYTF.

The J gene is TRBJ1-2, the V gene TRBV5-4; 7 positions agree with TRBD1. CDR3 size: 15 residues. The germline V gene has CDR1 SGHNT and CDR2 YYREEE (reference sequence). V lost 2 bases to trimming and J lost 5 bases; unmatched junction nucleotides: 9. The CDR3 DNA reads TGTGCCAGCAGCTTAAGTACGGCAGGGGGGTATGGCTACACCTTC. Translation: CASSLSTAGGYGYTF.

For the CDR3, the DNA is TGTGCCAGCAGCTTAGGGGGGGTCGGCTTATACTATGGCTACACCTTC. Encoded protein: CASSLGGVGLYYGYTF. The chain joins TRBV7-9 to TRBJ1-2, with D tentatively TRBD1 (5 bases). V lost 1 base to trimming and J lost 3 bases, with 15 bases between them. The CDR3 is made up of 16 amino acids. The germline gives CDR1 SEHNR, CDR2 FQNEAQ (reference sequence).

V usage is TRBV5-1 and J usage is TRBJ2-1; 7 bases are shared with TRBD2. V lost 4 bases and J lost 6; bases outside the gene matches: 7. There are 14 residues in the CDR3. Germline lookup yields CDR1 SGHRS and CDR2 YFSETQ. This CDR3 reads CASSPIGTTNEQFF. The CDR3 region has the DNA TGCGCCAGCAGCCCGATTGGGACTACCAATGAGCAGTTCTTC.

The chain has TRBV7-2 and TRBJ2-5, with 15 positions matching TRBD2. Germline CDR1 SGHTA, CDR2 FQGNSA. The CDR3 is made up of 18 amino acids. After removal of 5 bases from V and 5 bases from J, the junction contained 12 bases not matched to a gene. CDR3 nucleotide sequence: TGTGCCAGCAGCCCTCCCCCTGGACTAGCGGGAGGGCCCGAGACCCAGTACTTC. It specifies CASSPPPGLAGGPETQYF.